This T cell receptor beta chain came from a study of blood T cells in healthy people across ages (dated by TCRdb to between 2015 and 2017). Background for the entire study: In model experiments, template switching captured roughly one uniquely barcoded TCR beta cDNA molecule for every two T cells. Age-related changes in TCR beta repertoire diversity were measured in the study by deep sequencing normalized with unique cDNA molecular identifiers. The donors were divided into four age groups: young (average approximately 16 years), middle-aged (approximately 42), aged (about 56) and long-lived (nearly 85). Donors of different ages were randomly distributed across sequencing lanes to avoid experimental bias. The study analyzed two additional independent replicas of 1 million unique cDNA reads from the same blood draw for two donors, one aged 18 to 30 and one aged 80 or older.

The 39 donors, aged about 6 to 95 years, were systemically healthy Caucasian individuals from Russia. Each donor gave 8.5 to 10 milliliters of peripheral blood, collected into EDTA-treated Vacutainer tubes. Ficoll-Paque density-gradient centrifugation was used to isolate PBMCs, with at least 6.5 million obtained per sample. Total RNA, at least 5 micrograms per sample, was extracted from PBMCs with Trizol reagent. For every donor, flow cytometry on a PBMC aliquot measured the percentage of naive CD45RAhigh/CD27high T cells. Library creation used 5' RACE. The second PCR ran for roughly 7 to 12 cycles and used a J-beta primer mix along with a sample-barcoded 5' primer. Each TCR beta cDNA molecule received a unique molecular identifier from a template-switch 5' adaptor carrying 12 random nucleotides. Each sample yielded at least 2.5 million CDR3-containing paired-end reads. First-strand cDNA synthesis was performed from all RNA using the Mint cDNA synthesis kit, with priming by a TRBC-specific oligonucleotide. Following uracil-DNA glycosylase treatment, a first 18-cycle PCR with universal primers M1SS and BC2_uni_R was performed on all cDNA. The paper's data handling went like this. Each sample was normalized by randomly selecting 1 million high-quality reads, each carrying a distinct molecular identifier. Instead of being binned into consensus sequences, reads that shared molecular identifiers were thrown out. CDR3 identification, clonotype clustering and error correction used MiTCR with a Q25 quality threshold and the strictest error-elimination algorithm. A nonparametric unseen species model using Euler transformation provided a lower-bound estimate of total TCR beta diversity. Using fastp at Q25 and MiXCR, TCRdb reprocessed the public reads and kept productive beta chains. Rows are combined by CDR3 protein, so each entry shows the most common genes and DNA. For this entry, the V and J calls and clone size follow TCRdb and not the study's own pipeline. Within this sample are fewer than 2,000,000 distinct CDR3 sequences, with roughly two fifths of them counted one time only. Together, the top ten hold roughly 23% of the sample.

A remark on this clonotype: The target of this receptor is not known. Base qualities were left out, and no much larger clone turns up one base away.

Results and caveats for the whole study, not just this receptor: The long-lived group showed more naive CD4+ T cells, fewer expanded clones and increased TCR diversity than the aged group, suggesting age selection. Observed TCR beta diversity per million T cells fell roughly linearly with age, and a significant reduction was already apparent by age about 36. A strong correlation was found between observed TCR beta diversity and the percentage of naive T cells measured by flow cytometry. Donor CMV infection status was unknown, potentially confounding age-related changes in expanded clonotypes. Conclusive comparison of naive and antigen-experienced compartments was prevented by the profiling of bulk unsorted PBMCs. Estimates of total diversity based on one million sequenced T cells were considered lower bounds and underestimates.

The CDR3 has 17 amino acids, counting the end cysteine and phenylalanine. The CDR3 DNA has 51 bases and is translated from base 1. From a lookup of the germline V gene, CDR1 and CDR2 are LGHNA and YSLEER. Trimming takes 0 bases off V and 7 bases off J; junction bases not matched to a gene: 9. Sequenced input: blood. This clonotype originated in a human donor in good health. The chain is made from TRBV4-3 and TRBJ2-5; TRBD2 lines up with 12 middle nucleotides. The DNA reads TGCGCCAGCAGCCAAGAGGTCTCTAGCGGGGGGGCTGGGACCCAGTACTTC. This gives the protein CASSQEVSSGGAGTQYF.